The clone carrying this T cell receptor beta chain was counted only a few times. TCRdb re-derived calls from the RT-PCR reads in MiXCR, one entry per CDR3 protein. The table has about 680,000 distinct CDR3 sequences, around 14% seen once. V was trimmed by 0 bases and J by 5 bases, leaving 11 bases between them. Germline CDR1 GTSNPN, CDR2 SVGIG (reference sequence). The CDR3 spans 14 residues. The sequenced sample consisted of memory CD4+ T cells from blood. This chain connects TRBV30 to TRBJ2-1, with D perhaps TRBD2 (5 bases). The sequence was collected from a female donor in good health, serving as a healthy control. CDR3 sequence reads: CAWSVERSNNEQFF. The CDR3 nucleotides read TGTGCCTGGAGTGTGGAGCGGTCTAACAATGAGCAGTTCTTC.